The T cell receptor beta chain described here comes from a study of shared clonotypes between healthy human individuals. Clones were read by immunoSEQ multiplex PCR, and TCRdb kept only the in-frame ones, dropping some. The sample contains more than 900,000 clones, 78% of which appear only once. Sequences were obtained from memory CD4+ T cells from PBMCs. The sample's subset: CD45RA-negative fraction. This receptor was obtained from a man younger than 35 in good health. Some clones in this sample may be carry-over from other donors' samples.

The CDR3 reads CASSLGGGQGETQYF. The CDR3 coding sequence is TGTGCCAGCAGCTTAGGAGGGGGGCAGGGTGAGACCCAGTACTTC. The rearrangement joins TRBV7-2 to TRBJ2-5; possibly TRBD1 or TRBD2 for D (6 bases each). Germline loops: CDR1 SGHTA, CDR2 FQGNSA. This CDR3 has 15 residues. V was cut by 1 base and J by 5 bases, with 14 bases left in between.